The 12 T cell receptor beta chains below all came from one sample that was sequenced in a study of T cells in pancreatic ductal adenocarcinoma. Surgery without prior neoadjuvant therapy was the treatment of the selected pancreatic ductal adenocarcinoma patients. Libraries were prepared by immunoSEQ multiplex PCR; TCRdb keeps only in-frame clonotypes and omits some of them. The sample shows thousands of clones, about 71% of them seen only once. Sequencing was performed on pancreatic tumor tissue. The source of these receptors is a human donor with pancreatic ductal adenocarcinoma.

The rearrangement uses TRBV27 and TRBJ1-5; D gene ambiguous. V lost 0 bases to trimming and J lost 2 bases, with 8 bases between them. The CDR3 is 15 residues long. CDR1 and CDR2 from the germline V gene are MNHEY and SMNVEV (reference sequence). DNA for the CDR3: TGTGCCAGCAGTTTATCCCGGACGGGCAATCAGCCCCAGCATTTT. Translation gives CASSLSRTGNQPQHF.

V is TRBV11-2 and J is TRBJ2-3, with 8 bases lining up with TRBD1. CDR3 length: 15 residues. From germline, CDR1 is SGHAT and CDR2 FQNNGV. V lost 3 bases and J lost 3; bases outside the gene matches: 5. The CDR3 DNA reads TGTGCCAGCAGCTTCGACAGGGGTCGTACAGATACGCAGTATTTT. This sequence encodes CASSFDRGRTDTQYF.

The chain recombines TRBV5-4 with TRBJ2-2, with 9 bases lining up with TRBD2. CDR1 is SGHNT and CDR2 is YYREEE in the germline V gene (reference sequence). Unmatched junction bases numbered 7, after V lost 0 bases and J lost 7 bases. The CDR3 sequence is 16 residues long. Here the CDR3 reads CASSLAGLAFIGELFF. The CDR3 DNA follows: TGTGCCAGCAGCTTGGCGGGACTAGCCTTCATCGGGGAGCTGTTTTTT.

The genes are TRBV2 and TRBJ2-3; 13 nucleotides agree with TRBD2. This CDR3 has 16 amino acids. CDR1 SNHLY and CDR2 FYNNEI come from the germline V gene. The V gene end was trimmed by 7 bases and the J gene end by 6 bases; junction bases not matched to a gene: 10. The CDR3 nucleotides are TGTGCCAGCACCCCCCGGACTAGCGGGGGTTTGGATACGCAGTATTTT. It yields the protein CASTPRTSGGLDTQYF.

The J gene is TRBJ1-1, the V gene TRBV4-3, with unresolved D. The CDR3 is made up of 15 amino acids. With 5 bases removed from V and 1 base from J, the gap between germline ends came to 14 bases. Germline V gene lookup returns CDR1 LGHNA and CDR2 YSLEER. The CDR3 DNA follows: TGCGCCAGCAGCTTGGAGGCCCTAGGGAACACTGAAGCTTTCTTT. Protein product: CASSLEALGNTEAFF.

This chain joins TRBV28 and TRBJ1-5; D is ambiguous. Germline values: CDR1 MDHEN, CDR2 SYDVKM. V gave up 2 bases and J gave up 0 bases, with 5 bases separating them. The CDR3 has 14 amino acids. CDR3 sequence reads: CASSLQDSNQPQHF. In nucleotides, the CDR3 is TGTGCCAGCAGTTTACAGGATAGCAATCAGCCCCAGCATTTT.

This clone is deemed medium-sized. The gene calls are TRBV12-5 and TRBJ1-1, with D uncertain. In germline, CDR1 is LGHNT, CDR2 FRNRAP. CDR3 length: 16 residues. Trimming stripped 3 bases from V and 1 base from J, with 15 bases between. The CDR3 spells CASGLKGGIRNTEAFF. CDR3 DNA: TGTGCTAGTGGTTTAAAGGGCGGAATCCGGAACACTGAAGCTTTCTTT.

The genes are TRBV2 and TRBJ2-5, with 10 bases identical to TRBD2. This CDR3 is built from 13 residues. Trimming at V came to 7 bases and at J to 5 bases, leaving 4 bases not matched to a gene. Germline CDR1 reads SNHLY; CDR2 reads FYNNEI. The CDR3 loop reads CASKREGGETQYF. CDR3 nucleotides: TGTGCCAGCAAGCGGGAGGGTGGGGAGACCCAGTACTTC.

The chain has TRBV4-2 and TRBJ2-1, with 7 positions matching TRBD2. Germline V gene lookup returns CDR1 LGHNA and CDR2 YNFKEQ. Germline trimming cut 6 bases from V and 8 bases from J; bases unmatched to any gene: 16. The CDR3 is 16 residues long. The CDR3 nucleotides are TGTGCCAGCAGTCTTACCCAAGCGGGACCGTTCGATGAGCAGTTCTTC. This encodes CASSLTQAGPFDEQFF.

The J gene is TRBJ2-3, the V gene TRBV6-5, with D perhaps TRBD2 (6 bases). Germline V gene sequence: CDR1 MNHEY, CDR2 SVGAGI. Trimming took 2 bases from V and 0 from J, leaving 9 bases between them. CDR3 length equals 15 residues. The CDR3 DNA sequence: TGTGCCAGCAGTTACGGCGGGACTAGCACAGATACGCAGTATTTT. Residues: CASSYGGTSTDTQYF.

The CDR3 DNA is TGTGCCAGCAGTTTATGGGGGGAAGGGCAGCCCCAGCATTTT. Its protein product is CASSLWGEGQPQHF. The rearrangement links TRBV27 to TRBJ1-5; perhaps TRBD1 as D (5 bases). The germline gives CDR1 MNHEY, CDR2 SMNVEV (reference sequence). V was clipped by 1 base and J by 7 bases, with 11 bases between them. This CDR3 region has 14 residues.

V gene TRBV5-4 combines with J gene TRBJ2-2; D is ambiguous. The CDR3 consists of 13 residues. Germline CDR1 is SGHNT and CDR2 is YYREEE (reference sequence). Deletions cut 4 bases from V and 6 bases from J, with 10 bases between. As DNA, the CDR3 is TGTGCCAGCAGCCCATCAGGAGCCGGGGAGCTGTTTTTT. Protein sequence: CASSPSGAGELFF.